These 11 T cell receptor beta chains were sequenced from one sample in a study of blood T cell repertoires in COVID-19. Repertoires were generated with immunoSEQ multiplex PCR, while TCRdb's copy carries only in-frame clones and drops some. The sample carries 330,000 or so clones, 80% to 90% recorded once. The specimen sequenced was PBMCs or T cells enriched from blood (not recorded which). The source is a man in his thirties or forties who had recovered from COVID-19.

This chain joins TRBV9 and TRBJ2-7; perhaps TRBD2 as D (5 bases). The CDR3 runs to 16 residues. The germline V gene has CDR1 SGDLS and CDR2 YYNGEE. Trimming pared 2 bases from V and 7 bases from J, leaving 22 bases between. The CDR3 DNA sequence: TGTGCCAGCAGCGTCGGGATGCAAGACACCTATATTGAGCAGTACTTC. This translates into CASSVGMQDTYIEQYF. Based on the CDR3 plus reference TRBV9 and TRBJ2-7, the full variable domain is DSGVTQTPKHLITATGQRVTLRCSPRSGDLSVYWYQQSLDQGLQFLIQYYNGEERAKGNILERFSAQQFPDLHSELNLSSLELGDSALYFCASSVGMQDTYIEQYFGPGTRLTVT.

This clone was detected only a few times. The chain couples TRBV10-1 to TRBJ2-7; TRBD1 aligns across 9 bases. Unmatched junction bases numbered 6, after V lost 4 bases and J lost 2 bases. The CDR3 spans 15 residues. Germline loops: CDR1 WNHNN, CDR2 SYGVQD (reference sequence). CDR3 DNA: TGCGCCAGCAGTGTCCGCAGGACAGGGGCCTACGAGCAGTACTTC. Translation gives CASSVRRTGAYEQYF.

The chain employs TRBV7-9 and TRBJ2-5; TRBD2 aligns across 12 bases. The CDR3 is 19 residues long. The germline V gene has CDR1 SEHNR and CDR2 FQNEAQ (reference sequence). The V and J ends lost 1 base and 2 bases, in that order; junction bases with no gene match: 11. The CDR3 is CASSLGRLAGAASQETQYF. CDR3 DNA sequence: TGTGCCAGCAGCTTAGGACGACTAGCGGGGGCCGCATCACAAGAGACCCAGTACTTC.

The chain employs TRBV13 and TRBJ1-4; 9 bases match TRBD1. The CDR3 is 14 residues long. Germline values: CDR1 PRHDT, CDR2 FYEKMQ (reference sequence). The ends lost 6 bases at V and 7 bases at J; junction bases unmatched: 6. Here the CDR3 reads CASSKQGAGEKLFF. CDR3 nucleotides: TGTGCCAGCAGTAAACAGGGGGCAGGTGAAAAACTGTTTTTT.

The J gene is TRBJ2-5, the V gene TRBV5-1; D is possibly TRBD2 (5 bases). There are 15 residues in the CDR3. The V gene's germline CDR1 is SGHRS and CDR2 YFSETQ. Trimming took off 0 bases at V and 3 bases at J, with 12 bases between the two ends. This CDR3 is CASSLDGVREETQYF. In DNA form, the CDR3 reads TGCGCCAGCAGCTTGGACGGGGTACGCGAAGAGACCCAGTACTTC.

This CDR3 reads CASSSVGANSYNEQFF. DNA for the CDR3: TGTGCCAGCAGTTCCGTGGGGGCAAATTCCTACAATGAGCAGTTCTTC. The rearrangement links TRBV28 to TRBJ2-1, with a tentative D call TRBD1 (6 bases). V was shortened by 4 bases and J by 1 base, with 14 bases between the two germline ends. Germline V gene sequence: CDR1 MDHEN, CDR2 SYDVKM. This CDR3 region has 16 residues.

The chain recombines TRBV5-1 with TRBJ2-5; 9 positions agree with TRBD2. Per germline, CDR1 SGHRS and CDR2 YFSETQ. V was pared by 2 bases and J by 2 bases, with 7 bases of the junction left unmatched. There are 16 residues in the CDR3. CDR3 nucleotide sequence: TGCGCCAGCAGCTTATATAGCGGGGGAATTCAAGAGACCCAGTACTTC. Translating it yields CASSLYSGGIQETQYF.

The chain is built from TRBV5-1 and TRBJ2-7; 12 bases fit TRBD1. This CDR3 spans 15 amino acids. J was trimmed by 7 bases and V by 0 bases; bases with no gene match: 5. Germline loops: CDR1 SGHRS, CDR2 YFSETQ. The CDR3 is CASSLAGQGAGEQYF. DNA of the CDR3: TGCGCCAGCAGCTTGGCGGGACAGGGGGCTGGAGAGCAGTACTTC.

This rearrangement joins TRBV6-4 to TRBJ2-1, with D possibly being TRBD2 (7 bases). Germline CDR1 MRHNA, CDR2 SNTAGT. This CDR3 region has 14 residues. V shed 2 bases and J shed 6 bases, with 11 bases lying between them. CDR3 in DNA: TGTGCCAGCAGTGACGGGGGGGGCCCCAATGAGCAGTTCTTC. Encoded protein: CASSDGGGPNEQFF.

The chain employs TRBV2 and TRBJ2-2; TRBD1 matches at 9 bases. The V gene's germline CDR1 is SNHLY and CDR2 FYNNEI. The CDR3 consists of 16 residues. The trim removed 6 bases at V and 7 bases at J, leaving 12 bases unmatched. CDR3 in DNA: TGTGCCAGCAGCCTCGAGGGACAGGGTTTTGGCGGGGAGCTGTTTTTT. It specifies CASSLEGQGFGGELFF. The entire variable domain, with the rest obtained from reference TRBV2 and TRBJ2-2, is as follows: EPEVTQTPSHQVTQMGQEVILRCVPISNHLYFYWYRQILGQKVEFLVSFYNNEISEKSEIFDDQFSVERPDGSNFTLKIRSTKLEDSAMYFCASSLEGQGFGGELFFGEGSRLTVL.

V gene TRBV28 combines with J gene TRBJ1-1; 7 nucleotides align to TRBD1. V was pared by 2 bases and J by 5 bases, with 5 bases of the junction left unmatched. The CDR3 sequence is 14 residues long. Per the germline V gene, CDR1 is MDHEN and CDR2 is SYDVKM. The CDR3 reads CASSLTGVGTEAFF. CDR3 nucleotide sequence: TGTGCCAGCAGTTTAACAGGGGTTGGGACTGAAGCTTTCTTT.